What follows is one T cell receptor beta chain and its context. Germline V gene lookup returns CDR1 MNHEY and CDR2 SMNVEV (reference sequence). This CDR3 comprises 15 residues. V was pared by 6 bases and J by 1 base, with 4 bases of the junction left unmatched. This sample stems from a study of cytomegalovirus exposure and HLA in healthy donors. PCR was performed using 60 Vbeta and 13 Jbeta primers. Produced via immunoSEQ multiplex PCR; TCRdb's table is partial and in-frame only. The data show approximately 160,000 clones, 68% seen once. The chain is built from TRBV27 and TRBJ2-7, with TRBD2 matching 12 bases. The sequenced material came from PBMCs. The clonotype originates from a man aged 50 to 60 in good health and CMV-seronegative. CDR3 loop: CASSRLAGDSYEQYF. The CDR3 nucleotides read TGTGCCAGCAGCAGACTAGCGGGGGATTCCTACGAGCAGTACTTC.